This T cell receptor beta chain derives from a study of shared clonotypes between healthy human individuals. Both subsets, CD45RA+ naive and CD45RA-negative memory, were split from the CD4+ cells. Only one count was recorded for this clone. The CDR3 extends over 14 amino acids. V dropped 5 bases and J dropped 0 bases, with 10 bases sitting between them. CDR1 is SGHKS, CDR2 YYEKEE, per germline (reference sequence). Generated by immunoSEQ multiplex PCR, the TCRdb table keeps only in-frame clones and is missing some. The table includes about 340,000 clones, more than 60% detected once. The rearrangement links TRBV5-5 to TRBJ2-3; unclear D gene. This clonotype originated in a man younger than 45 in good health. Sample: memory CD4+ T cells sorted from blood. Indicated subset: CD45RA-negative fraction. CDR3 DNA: TGTGCCAGCAGGGTGGCAGCTAGCACAGATACGCAGTATTTT. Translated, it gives CASRVAASTDTQYF.